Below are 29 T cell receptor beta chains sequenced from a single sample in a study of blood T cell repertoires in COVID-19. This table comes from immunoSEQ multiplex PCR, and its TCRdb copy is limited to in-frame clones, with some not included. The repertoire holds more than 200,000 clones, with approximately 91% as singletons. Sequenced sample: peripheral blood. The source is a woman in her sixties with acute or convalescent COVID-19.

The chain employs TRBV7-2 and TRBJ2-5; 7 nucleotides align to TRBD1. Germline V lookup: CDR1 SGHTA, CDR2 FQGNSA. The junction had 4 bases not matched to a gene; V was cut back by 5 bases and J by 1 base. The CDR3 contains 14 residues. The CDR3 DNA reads TGTGCCAGCAGCACCGACAGGGCCCAAGAGACCCAGTACTTC. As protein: CASSTDRAQETQYF.

DNA for the CDR3: TGTGCCAGTAGTACAAAACCGGGACAGGGACCGAGAAACACCATATATTTT. As protein: CASSTKPGQGPRNTIYF. This chain links TRBV19 with TRBJ1-3; TRBD1 matches at 9 bases. The V and J ends lost 4 bases and 5 bases, in that order; junction bases with no gene match: 12. Germline V lookup: CDR1 LNHDA, CDR2 SQIVND (reference sequence). The CDR3 is 17 residues long. Based on the CDR3 plus reference TRBV19 and TRBJ1-3, the full variable domain is DGGITQSPKYLFRKEGQNVTLSCEQNLNHDAMYWYRQDPGQGLRLIYYSQIVNDFQKGDIAEGYSVSREKKESFPLTVTSAQKNPTAFYLCASSTKPGQGPRNTIYFGEGSWLTVV.

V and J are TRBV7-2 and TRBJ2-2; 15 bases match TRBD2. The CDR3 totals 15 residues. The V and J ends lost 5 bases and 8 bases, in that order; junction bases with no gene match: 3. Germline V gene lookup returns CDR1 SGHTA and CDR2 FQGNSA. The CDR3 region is CASSRTSGRGGELFF. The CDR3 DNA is TGTGCCAGCAGCCGGACTAGCGGGAGGGGAGGGGAGCTGTTTTTT. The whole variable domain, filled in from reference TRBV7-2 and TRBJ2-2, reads GAGVSQSPSNKVTEKGKDVELRCDPISGHTALYWYRQSLGQGLEFLIYFQGNSAPDKSGLPSDRFSAERTGGSVSTLTIQRTQQEDSAVYLCASSRTSGRGGELFFGEGSRLTVL.

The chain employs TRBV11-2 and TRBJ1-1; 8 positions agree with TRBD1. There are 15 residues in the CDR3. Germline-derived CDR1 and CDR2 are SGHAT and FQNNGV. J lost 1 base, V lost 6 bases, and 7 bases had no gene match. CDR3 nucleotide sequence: TGTGCCAGCAGATATACAGGGGGGGGGAACACTGAAGCTTTCTTT. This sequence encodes CASRYTGGGNTEAFF.

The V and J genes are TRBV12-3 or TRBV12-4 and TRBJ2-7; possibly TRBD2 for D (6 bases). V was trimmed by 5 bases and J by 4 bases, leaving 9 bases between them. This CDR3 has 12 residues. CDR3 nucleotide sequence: TGTGCCAGCAGTATACTAGCTTACGAGCAGTACTTC. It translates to CASSILAYEQYF.

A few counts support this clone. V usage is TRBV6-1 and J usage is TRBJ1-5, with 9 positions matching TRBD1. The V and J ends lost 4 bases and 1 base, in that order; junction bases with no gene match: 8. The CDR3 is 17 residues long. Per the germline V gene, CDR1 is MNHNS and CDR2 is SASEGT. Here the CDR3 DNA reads TGTGCCAGCAGTGCTGGGACAGGGAGCAAAAGCAATCAGCCCCAGCATTTT. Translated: CASSAGTGSKSNQPQHF.

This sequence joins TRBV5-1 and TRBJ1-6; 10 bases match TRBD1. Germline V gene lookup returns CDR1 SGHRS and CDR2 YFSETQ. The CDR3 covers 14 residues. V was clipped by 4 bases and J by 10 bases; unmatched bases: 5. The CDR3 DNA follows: TGCGCCAGCAGCGGTCGACAGGGGGCATCACCCCTCCACTTT. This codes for CASSGRQGASPLHF.

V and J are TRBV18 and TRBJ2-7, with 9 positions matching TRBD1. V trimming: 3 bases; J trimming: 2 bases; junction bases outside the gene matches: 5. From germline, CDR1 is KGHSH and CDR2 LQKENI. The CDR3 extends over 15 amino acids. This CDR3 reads CASSPDRGKAYEQYF. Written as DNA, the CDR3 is TGTGCCAGCTCACCCGACAGGGGGAAAGCCTACGAGCAGTACTTC.

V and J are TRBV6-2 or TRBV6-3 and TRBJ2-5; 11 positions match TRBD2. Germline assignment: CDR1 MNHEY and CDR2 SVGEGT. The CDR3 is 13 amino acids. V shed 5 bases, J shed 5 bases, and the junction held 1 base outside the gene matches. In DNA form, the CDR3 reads TGTGCCAGCAGTCGGACTAGCGGGGAGACCCAGTACTTC. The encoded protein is CASSRTSGETQYF.

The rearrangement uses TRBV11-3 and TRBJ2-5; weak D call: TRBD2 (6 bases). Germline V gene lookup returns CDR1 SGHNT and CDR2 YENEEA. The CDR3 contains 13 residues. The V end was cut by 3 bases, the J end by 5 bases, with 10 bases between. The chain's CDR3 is CASSLNSGETQYF. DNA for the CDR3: TGTGCCAGCAGCTTGAACAGCGGGGAGACCCAGTACTTC.

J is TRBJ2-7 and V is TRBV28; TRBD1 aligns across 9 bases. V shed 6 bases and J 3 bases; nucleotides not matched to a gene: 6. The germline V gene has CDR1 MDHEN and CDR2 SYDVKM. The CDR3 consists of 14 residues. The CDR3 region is CASRKGQGGYEQYF. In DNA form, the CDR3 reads TGTGCCAGCAGGAAGGGACAGGGTGGCTACGAGCAGTACTTC.

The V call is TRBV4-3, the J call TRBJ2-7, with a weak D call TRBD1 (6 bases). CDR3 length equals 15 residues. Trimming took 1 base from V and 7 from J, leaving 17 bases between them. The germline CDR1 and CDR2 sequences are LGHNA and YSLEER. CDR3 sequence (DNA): TGCGCCAGCAGCCAAGTTAACAGGGCGCCGGGTGAGCAGTACTTC. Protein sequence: CASSQVNRAPGEQYF.

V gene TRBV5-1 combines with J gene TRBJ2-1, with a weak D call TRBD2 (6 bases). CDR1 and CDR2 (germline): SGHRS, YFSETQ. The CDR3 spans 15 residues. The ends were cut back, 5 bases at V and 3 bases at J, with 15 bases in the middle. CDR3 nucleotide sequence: TGCGCCAGCAGACGGGGACCGGGAGTCTACAATGAGCAGTTCTTC. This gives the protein CASRRGPGVYNEQFF.

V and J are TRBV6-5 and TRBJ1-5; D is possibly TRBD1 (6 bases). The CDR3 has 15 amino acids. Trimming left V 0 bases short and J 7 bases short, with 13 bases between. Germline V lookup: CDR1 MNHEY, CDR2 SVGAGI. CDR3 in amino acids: CASSYSRGRGQPQHF. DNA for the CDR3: TGTGCCAGCAGTTACTCGCGGGGGCGGGGGCAGCCCCAGCATTTT.

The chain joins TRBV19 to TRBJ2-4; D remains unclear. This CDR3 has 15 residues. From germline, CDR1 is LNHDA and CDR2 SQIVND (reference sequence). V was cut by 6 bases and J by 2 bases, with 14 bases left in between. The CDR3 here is CASRSSSGSKNIQYF. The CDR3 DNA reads TGTGCCAGTAGAAGTAGTTCCGGGTCCAAAAACATTCAGTACTTC.

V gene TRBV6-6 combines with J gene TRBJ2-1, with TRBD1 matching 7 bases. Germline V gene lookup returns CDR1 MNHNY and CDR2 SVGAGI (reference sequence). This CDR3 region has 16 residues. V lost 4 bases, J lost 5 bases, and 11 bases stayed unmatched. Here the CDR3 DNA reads TGTGCCAGCAGTTCACCCATCCGGGACAGACACAATGAGCAGTTCTTC. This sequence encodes CASSSPIRDRHNEQFF.

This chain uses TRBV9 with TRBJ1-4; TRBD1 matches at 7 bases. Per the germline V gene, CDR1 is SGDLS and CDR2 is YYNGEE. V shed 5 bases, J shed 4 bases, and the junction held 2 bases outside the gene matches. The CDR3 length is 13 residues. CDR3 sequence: CASRGQNNEKLFF. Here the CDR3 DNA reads TGTGCCAGCAGGGGACAGAATAATGAAAAACTGTTTTTT.

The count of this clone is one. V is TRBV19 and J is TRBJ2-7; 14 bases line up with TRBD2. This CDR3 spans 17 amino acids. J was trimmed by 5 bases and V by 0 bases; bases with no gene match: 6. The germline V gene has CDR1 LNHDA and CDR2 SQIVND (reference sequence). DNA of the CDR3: TGTGCCAGTAGTATAGAGGGACTAGCGGGAGCGTTGAACGAGCAGTACTTC. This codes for CASSIEGLAGALNEQYF.

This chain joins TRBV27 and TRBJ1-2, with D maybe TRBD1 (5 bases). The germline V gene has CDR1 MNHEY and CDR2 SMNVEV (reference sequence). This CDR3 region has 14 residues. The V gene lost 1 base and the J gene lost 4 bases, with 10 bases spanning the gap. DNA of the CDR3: TGTGCCAGCAGTTTATACGGGGGGAGCTATGGCTACACCTTC. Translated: CASSLYGGSYGYTF.

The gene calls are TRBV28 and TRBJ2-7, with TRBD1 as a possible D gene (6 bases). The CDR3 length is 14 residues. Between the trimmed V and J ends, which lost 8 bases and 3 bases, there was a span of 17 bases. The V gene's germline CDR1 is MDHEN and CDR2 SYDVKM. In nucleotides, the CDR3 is TGTGCCAGCTGGAAAGGACAGAGGAGCTACGAGCAGTACTTC. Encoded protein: CASWKGQRSYEQYF. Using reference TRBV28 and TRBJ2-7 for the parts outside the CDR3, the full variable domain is DVKVTQSSRYLVKRTGEKVFLECVQDMDHENMFWYRQDPGLGLRLIYFSYDVKMKEKGDIPEGYSVSREKKERFSLILESASTNQTSMYLCASWKGQRSYEQYFGPGTRLTVT.

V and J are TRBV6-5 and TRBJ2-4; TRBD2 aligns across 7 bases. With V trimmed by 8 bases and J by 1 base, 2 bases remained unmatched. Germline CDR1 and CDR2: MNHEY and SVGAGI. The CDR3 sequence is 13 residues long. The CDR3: CASGRAAKNIQYF. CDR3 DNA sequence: TGTGCCAGCGGGAGGGCGGCCAAAAACATTCAGTACTTC.

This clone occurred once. This chain's CDR3 is CASSLGRQSLNTEAFF. CDR3 bases: TGTGCCAGCAGCTTAGGAAGACAGAGTCTGAACACTGAAGCTTTCTTT. V usage is TRBV11-2 and J usage is TRBJ1-1; D is possibly TRBD1 (5 bases). Germline CDR1 reads SGHAT; CDR2 reads FQNNGV. The V gene lost 1 base and the J gene lost 0 bases, with 12 bases spanning the gap. There are 16 residues in the CDR3.

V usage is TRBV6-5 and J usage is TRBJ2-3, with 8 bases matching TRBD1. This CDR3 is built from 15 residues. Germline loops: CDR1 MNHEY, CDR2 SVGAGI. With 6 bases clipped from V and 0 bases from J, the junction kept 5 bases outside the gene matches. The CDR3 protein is CASSRTGPSTDTQYF. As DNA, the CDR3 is TGTGCCAGCAGCCGGACAGGGCCAAGCACAGATACGCAGTATTTT.

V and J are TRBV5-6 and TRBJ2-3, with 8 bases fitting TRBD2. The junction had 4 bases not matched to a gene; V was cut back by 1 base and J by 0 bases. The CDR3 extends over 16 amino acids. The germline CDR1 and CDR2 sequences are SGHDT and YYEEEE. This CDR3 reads CASSLLRGASTDTQYF. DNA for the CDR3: TGTGCCAGCAGCTTGTTGCGGGGGGCCAGCACAGATACGCAGTATTTT. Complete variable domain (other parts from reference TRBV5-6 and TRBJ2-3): DAGVTQSPTHLIKTRGQQVTLRCSPKSGHDTVSWYQQALGQGPQFIFQYYEEEERQRGNFPDRFSGHQFPNYSSELNVNALLLGDSALYLCASSLLRGASTDTQYFGPGTRLTVL.

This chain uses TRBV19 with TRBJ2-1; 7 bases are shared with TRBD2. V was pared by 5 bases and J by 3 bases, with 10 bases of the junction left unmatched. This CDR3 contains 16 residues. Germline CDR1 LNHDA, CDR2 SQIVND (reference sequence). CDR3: CASSSRLAQRYNEQFF. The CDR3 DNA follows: TGTGCCAGTAGTTCCCGACTAGCACAACGCTACAATGAGCAGTTCTTC.

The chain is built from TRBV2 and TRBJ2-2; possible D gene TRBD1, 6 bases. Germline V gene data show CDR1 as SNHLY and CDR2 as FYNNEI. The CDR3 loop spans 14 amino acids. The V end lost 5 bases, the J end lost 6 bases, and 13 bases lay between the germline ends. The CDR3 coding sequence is TGTGCCAGCAGTTATCAGGGGCTTTCCGGGGAGCTGTTTTTT. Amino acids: CASSYQGLSGELFF.

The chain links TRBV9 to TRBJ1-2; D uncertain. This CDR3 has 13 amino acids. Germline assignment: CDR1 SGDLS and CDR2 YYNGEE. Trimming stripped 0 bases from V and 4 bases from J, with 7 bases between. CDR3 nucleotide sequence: TGTGCCAGCAGCGTAGCCCCGTCCTATGGCTACACCTTC. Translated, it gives CASSVAPSYGYTF.

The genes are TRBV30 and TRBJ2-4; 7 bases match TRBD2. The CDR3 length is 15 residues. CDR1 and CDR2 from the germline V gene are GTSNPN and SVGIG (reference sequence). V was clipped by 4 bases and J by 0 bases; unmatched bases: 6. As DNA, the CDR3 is TGTGCCTGGAATCCAGCGGGACTAGCCAAAAACATTCAGTACTTC. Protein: CAWNPAGLAKNIQYF.

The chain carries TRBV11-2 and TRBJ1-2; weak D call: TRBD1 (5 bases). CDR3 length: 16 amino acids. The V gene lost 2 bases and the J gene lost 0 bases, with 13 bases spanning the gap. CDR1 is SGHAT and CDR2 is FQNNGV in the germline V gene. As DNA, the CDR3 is TGTGCCAGCAGCTTACCTCCAGGGTGGACTAACTATGGCTACACCTTC. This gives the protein CASSLPPGWTNYGYTF.